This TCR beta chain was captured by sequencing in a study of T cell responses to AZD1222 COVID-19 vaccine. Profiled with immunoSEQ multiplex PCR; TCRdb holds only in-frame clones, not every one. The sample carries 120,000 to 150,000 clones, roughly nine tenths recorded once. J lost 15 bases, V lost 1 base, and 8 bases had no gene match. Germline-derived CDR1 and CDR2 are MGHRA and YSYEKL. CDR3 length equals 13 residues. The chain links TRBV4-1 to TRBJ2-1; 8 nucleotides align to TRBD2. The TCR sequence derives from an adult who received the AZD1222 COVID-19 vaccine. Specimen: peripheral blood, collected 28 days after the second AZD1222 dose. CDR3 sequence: CASSQGLGRARFF. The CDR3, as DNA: TGCGCCAGCAGCCAAGGTCTCGGGAGGGCCCGGTTCTTC.